Sequencing of this T cell receptor beta chain was carried out in a study of T cell responses to AZD1222 COVID-19 vaccine (dated by TCRdb to the early 2020s). About the investigation overall: TCR sequencing was performed for 233 trial participants, of whom roughly 200 were given two doses of AZD1222 and around 25 were given two doses of MenACWY control vaccine. Enrollment into the trials was organized by age into subgroups of 18-55, 56-69 and 70-plus years, and those subgroups contained roughly 160, 29 and 62 TCR-sequenced participants, respectively. General study outcomes and caveats: After two AZD1222 doses, spike-specific TCR breadth and depth were significantly higher than at day 0 and than in MenACWY recipients. Reportedly, almost half of the unique spike-specific TCRs recognized epitopes lying outside the regions that are mutated in the B.1.351 and B.1.1.7 variants. Because no day 14 peak-response samples were available, repertoires were characterized only after the peak T cell response. The whole spike protein was spanned by vaccine-associated CD4 TCRs, and dominant responses were seen in regions 160-218 and 743-854. Only six AZD1222 recipients were SARS-CoV-2 seropositive at baseline, limiting conclusions about previously exposed vaccinees. The 56-69-year group was small, and its depth increase did not reach significance, likely because of low power. Most participants were white British and females outnumbered males, and the authors suggested that clonal diversity may have been underestimated.

V and J are truncated by 3 bases and 3 bases respectively, leaving an intervening sequence of 21 bases. The CDR3 covers 18 residues, taking in both the cysteine and the phenylalanine. Only CDR3 DNA remains: 54 bases, in frame from the first base. CDR1 and CDR2, per the germline V gene, are MDHEN and SYDVKM. Concerning this clone itself: No cognate antigen has been identified for it. Per-nucleotide qualities are absent, and no much larger clonotype sits a single base away.

The CDR3 regions of human TCRbeta chains were analyzed by immunosequencing. The authors' analysis ran thus. TCRs in the repertoires were matched against a reference library of SARS-CoV-2-specific TCRs that had been generated with the MIRA antigen-specificity platform. Breadth was defined as the fraction of unique TCRs that were SARS-CoV-2-associated, and depth was defined as the fraction of total T cells that were SARS-CoV-2-associated. Using the MIRA data, each spike-specific TCR was mapped to the spike region that the TCR reacts to and placed in a CD4 or CD8 class. Log10-transformed breadth and depth values were compared by one-way ANOVA with Sidak's multiple comparisons tests. TCRdb retrieved this table from immuneACCESS and kept in-frame rearrangements only. Not all clones are present; in checked studies, unresolved V genes account for under half, and no reason is known for the remainder. Clone size and the V and J calls come from that table; the DNA yielded D and trimming. The sample yields roughly 65,000 clones; roughly 83% were counted once. The top ten constitute around 25% of the sample.

The time point tag for this specimen amounts to: about 28 days (+/-7) after the second vaccine dose. AZD1222 recipients with second doses at about 4 weeks or about 12 weeks were pooled, because spike-specific TCR depth and breadth did not differ between schedules. The vaccinee samples were drawn from two UK trials, COV001 and COV002, one of which was a single-blind randomized controlled phase 2/3 trial testing AZD1222 (ChAdOx1 nCoV-19) in healthy adults. For TCRbeta chain sequencing, PBMC samples were collected from trial participants at day 0 and at day 28 after the second dose. The chain was built from TRBV28 and TRBJ2-1, with TRBD2 as a weak D call on 6 bases. The starting material was peripheral blood, obtained 28 days after the second AZD1222 dose. This receptor was taken from an adult who received the AZD1222 COVID-19 vaccine. The sequenced DNA is TGTGCCAGCAGTTTTCCCGACTTGACTAGTTTTAGCTACAATGAGCAGTTCTTC. It is translated as CASSFPDLTSFSYNEQFF.